The entry that follows covers one T cell receptor (beta chain) sequence. The antigen remains unidentified. Assay used: immunoSEQ multiplex PCR; TCRdb lists only in-frame clones, some missing. The sample has roughly 500,000 clones; roughly 80% are singletons. The source of the sample is a study of shared clonotypes between healthy human individuals. Study-level findings and limits: The small donor group covered limited genetic and exposure diversity. It was expected that sequencing depth would affect clonotype sharing among donors. Apart from blood, nothing was sampled; tissue repertoires likely differ.

Germline-derived CDR1 and CDR2 are ENHRY and SYGVKD. The CDR3 is 16 amino acids. Trimming left V 0 bases short and J 12 bases short, with 18 bases between. Sequencing used PBMCs. This receptor was taken from a middle-aged woman in good health. Some clones in this sample may be carry-over from other donors' samples. V usage is TRBV10-3 and J usage is TRBJ1-6; D gene unclear. In DNA, the CDR3 is TGTGCCATCAGTGAGTCGATCATGATCGGGTCCTTACCCCTCCACTTT. Protein sequence: CAISESIMIGSLPLHF.